This passage covers 8 T cell receptor beta chains from one sample sequenced in a study of early T cells in non-severe SARS-CoV-2 infection. TCRdb re-analysed the 5' RACE reads in MiXCR, keeping a single row per CDR3 protein. The sample carries nearly 30,000 distinct CDR3 sequences, more than 5% recorded once. Sequencing was carried out using whole blood. Receptors originate from an adult who was a healthcare worker with PCR-confirmed SARS-CoV-2 infection or an uninfected control (not recorded which).

Ten or more counts support this clonotype. The V and J genes are TRBV6-5 and TRBJ1-5; D might be TRBD1 (5 bases). Germline CDR1 MNHEY, CDR2 SVGAGI. This CDR3 has 15 residues. Trimming took off 8 bases at V and 3 bases at J, with 17 bases between the two ends. The chain's CDR3 is CASRKRRQSNQPQHF. CDR3 nucleotide sequence: TGTGCCAGCCGAAAACGCCGACAGTCCAATCAGCCCCAGCATTTT.

This clonotype was seen a handful of times. V gene TRBV6-1 combines with J gene TRBJ2-5; D possibly corresponds to TRBD2 (5 bases). The length of the CDR3 is 15 residues. V lost 1 base and J 4 bases, leaving 13 bases between the germline ends. Germline CDR1 is MNHNS and CDR2 is SASEGT. In nucleotides, the CDR3 is TGTGCCAGCAGTGAAGAAATTGGCGCGGGAGAGACCCAGTACTTC. Translated: CASSEEIGAGETQYF.

In this sample, this clonotype turned up many times. The rearrangement links TRBV12-3 or TRBV12-4 to TRBJ1-5, with 9 bases matching TRBD1. The junction had 8 bases not matched to a gene; V was cut back by 5 bases and J by 6 bases. CDR3 size: 15 residues. CDR3 residues: CASSDRDRAVQPQHF. The CDR3 DNA sequence: TGTGCCAGCAGTGACCGGGACAGGGCCGTTCAGCCCCAGCATTTT.

This clonotype was seen at least ten times. The chain recombines TRBV11-2 with TRBJ2-5; 9 nucleotides match TRBD2. The CDR3 extends over 15 amino acids. V lost 5 bases to trimming and J lost 2 bases; unmatched junction nucleotides: 6. Germline loops: CDR1 SGHAT, CDR2 FQNNGV. CDR3 sequence: CASSPSLAGQETQYF. The CDR3 DNA is TGTGCCAGCAGCCCCTCCCTAGCGGGACAAGAGACCCAGTACTTC.

This clonotype has ten or more counts. The chain uses TRBV20-1 and TRBJ2-3; D ambiguous. Germline loops: CDR1 DFQATT, CDR2 SNEGSKA (reference sequence). This CDR3 is built from 12 residues. The ends were cut back, 3 bases at V and 4 bases at J, with 8 bases in the middle. CDR3 in DNA: TGCAGTGCTAGCCCCCGGCCAGATACGCAGTATTTT. Its protein product is CSASPRPDTQYF.

This clonotype was detected only a few times. The chain recombines TRBV4-1 with TRBJ2-1, with 13 positions matching TRBD2. V was clipped by 2 bases and J by 0 bases; unmatched bases: 4. In germline, CDR1 is MGHRA, CDR2 YSYEKL. This CDR3 contains 18 residues. The CDR3 loop is CASSQPGLAGYSYNEQFF. DNA of the CDR3: TGCGCCAGCAGCCAACCGGGACTAGCGGGATACTCCTACAATGAGCAGTTCTTC.

This clonotype was seen many times. The V call is TRBV5-6, the J call TRBJ2-1; 7 bases match TRBD1. The junction had 12 bases not matched to a gene; V was cut back by 2 bases and J by 10 bases. CDR1 and CDR2 (germline): SGHDT, YYEEEE. The CDR3 covers 15 residues. This CDR3 reads CASSFGPQTGPEQFF. As DNA, the CDR3 is TGTGCCAGCAGCTTCGGCCCACAGACAGGGCCCGAGCAGTTCTTC.

This clonotype was seen ten or more times. The chain joins TRBV5-6 to TRBJ1-1; D is perhaps TRBD1 (5 bases). This CDR3 has 17 residues. Per the germline V gene, CDR1 is SGHDT and CDR2 is YYEEEE. V was cut by 0 bases and J by 7 bases, with 22 bases left in between. The chain's CDR3 is CASSLGGRGAGVGEAFF. CDR3 in DNA: TGTGCCAGCAGCTTGGGGGGACGAGGGGCTGGAGTCGGTGAAGCTTTCTTT. Supplemented by reference TRBV5-6 and TRBJ1-1, the full variable domain reads DAGVTQSPTHLIKTRGQQVTLRCSPKSGHDTVSWYQQALGQGPQFIFQYYEEEERQRGNFPDRFSGHQFPNYSSELNVNALLLGDSALYLCASSLGGRGAGVGEAFFGQGTRLTVV.